Here is one T cell receptor (beta chain) with its context. Antigen unknown. The data derive from a study of long-term antiretroviral therapy in people with HIV. Study details: The earliest specimens came about a decade ahead of the 2015 immediate-ART recommendation. Whole-study findings and limits: Post-ART samples showed increased diversity that remained below transplant donor control levels.

Version v3.0 of the immunoSEQ assay ran at survey level. Samples were sequenced targeting roughly 35,000-50,000 T-cell genomes each. Repertoires were generated with immunoSEQ multiplex PCR, while TCRdb's copy carries only in-frame clones and drops some. The profile shows around 20,000 clones, roughly 80% of them singletons. Prior to DNA extraction, the samples held roughly 0.9-10 million cryopreserved PBMC. The CDR3 contains 17 residues. With 4 bases removed from V and 4 bases from J, the gap between germline ends came to 24 bases. Looked up from germline, CDR1 is SGHKS and CDR2 is YYEKEE (reference sequence).

This specimen was unsorted PBMCs, taken 0.9 years after starting antiretroviral therapy. This receptor was taken from a man between 18 and 29 years old with HIV. This sequence joins TRBV5-5 and TRBJ2-7; perhaps TRBD2 as D (5 bases). The CDR3 region has the DNA TGTGCCAGCAGCGGACTGGGTATGCGTAGACTGTGGTACGAGCAGTACGTC. Its protein product is CASSGLGMRRLWYEQYV.